The 30 T cell receptor beta chains in this list originate from one sample, sequenced in a study of T cell changes during pregnancy in multiple sclerosis. Method: immunoSEQ multiplex PCR; TCRdb's copy keeps in-frame clones and lacks some. The data hold tens of thousands of clones, with about nine tenths observed a single time. The sample consisted of CD4+ T cells from peripheral blood mononuclear cells, taken after pregnancy. The origin of the receptors is a female donor in good health, enrolled as a control in a pregnancy study.

This sequence joins TRBV6-4 and TRBJ2-1; D is possibly TRBD2 (6 bases). Germline CDR1 is MRHNA and CDR2 is SNTAGT. The CDR3 sequence is 13 residues long. V was shortened by 0 bases and J by 9 bases, with 9 bases between the two germline ends. The CDR3 DNA is TGTGCCAGCAGTGACTCGGAGGGTGGTGAGCAGTTCTTC. Translating gives CASSDSEGGEQFF.

The genes are TRBV5-1 and TRBJ2-2; TRBD2 is a possible D gene (5 bases). There are 16 residues in the CDR3. Germline CDR1 is SGHRS and CDR2 is YFSETQ. V was clipped by 2 bases and J by 3 bases, with 14 bases between them. The CDR3 spells CASSLGISADTGELFF. CDR3 DNA: TGCGCCAGCAGCTTAGGGATTAGCGCTGACACCGGGGAGCTGTTTTTT.

The rearrangement uses TRBV5-4 and TRBJ2-1; 12 bases are a match to TRBD2. Germline V gene lookup returns CDR1 SGHNT and CDR2 YYREEE (reference sequence). The CDR3 runs 16 residues. The V gene end was trimmed by 1 base and the J gene end by 10 bases; junction bases not matched to a gene: 9. The DNA for the CDR3 is TGTGCCAGCAGCTTGCCCACTAGCGGGGGGCCACGAGAGCAGTTCTTC. Translation gives CASSLPTSGGPREQFF.

The genes are TRBV29-1 and TRBJ1-5; D gene ambiguous. V was shortened by 5 bases and J by 0 bases, with 8 bases between the two germline ends. This CDR3 region has 13 residues. CDR1 is SQVTM, CDR2 ANQGSEA, per germline. CDR3 nucleotides: TGCAGCGTTACAGAGAATAGCAATCAGCCCCAGCATTTT. This gives the protein CSVTENSNQPQHF.

The V call is TRBV7-2, the J call TRBJ1-1; D is unclear. This CDR3 has 14 residues. V shed 4 bases and J shed 3 bases, with 12 bases lying between them. Germline V CDR1 and CDR2: SGHTA, FQGNSA. The CDR3 region is CASSSDGGYTEAFF. The CDR3 nucleotides read TGTGCCAGCAGCTCCGACGGAGGGTACACTGAAGCTTTCTTT.

The J gene is TRBJ2-7, the V gene TRBV5-4; D gene ambiguous. This CDR3 spans 13 amino acids. Germline values: CDR1 SGHNT, CDR2 YYREEE (reference sequence). The V end was cut by 0 bases, the J end by 3 bases, with 7 bases between. The DNA for the CDR3 is TGTGCCAGCAGCTTGGACGCCAGCTACGAGCAGTACTTC. It yields the protein CASSLDASYEQYF. The full variable domain, rest sourced from reference TRBV5-4 and TRBJ2-7, is ETGVTQSPTHLIKTRGQQVTLRCSSQSGHNTVSWYQQALGQGPQFIFQYYREEENGRGNFPPRFSGLQFPNYSSELNVNALELDDSALYLCASSLDASYEQYFGPGTRLTVT.

The chain has TRBV5-4 and TRBJ2-7; TRBD2 aligns across 13 bases. The length of the CDR3 is 16 residues. CDR1 is SGHNT, CDR2 YYREEE, per germline (reference sequence). The trim removed 3 bases at V and 12 bases at J, leaving 15 bases unmatched. The CDR3 is CASSSIRTSGGAGLYF. The DNA for the CDR3 is TGTGCCAGCAGCTCAATTCGGACTAGCGGGGGAGCCGGGCTGTACTTC.

The V gene is TRBV19, the J gene TRBJ1-6; D not resolved. Trimming took off 6 bases at V and 8 bases at J, with 11 bases between the two ends. The CDR3 extends over 13 amino acids. Per the germline V gene, CDR1 is LNHDA and CDR2 is SQIVND (reference sequence). CDR3 in DNA: TGTGCCAGTAGGGACTTAGTGGATTCACCCCTCCACTTT. Encoded protein: CASRDLVDSPLHF.

The chain is built from TRBV6-6 and TRBJ2-7; tentative D call: TRBD2 (6 bases). Germline CDR1 and CDR2: MNHNY and SVGAGI (reference sequence). Trimming took off 2 bases at V and 0 bases at J, with 8 bases between the two ends. This CDR3 region has 14 residues. CDR3 protein: CASSYLGGSYEQYF. The CDR3, as DNA: TGTGCCAGCAGTTACCTCGGGGGCTCCTACGAGCAGTACTTC.

The count of this clone is one. V gene TRBV7-2 combines with J gene TRBJ2-5; tentative D call: TRBD2 (6 bases). CDR3 length: 14 residues. Looked up from germline, CDR1 is SGHTA and CDR2 is FQGNSA. Trimming left V 5 bases short and J 5 bases short, with 15 bases between. CDR3 region: CASSRAGFGETQYF. DNA of the CDR3: TGTGCCAGCAGCCGTGCGGGATTTGGGGAGACCCAGTACTTC.

This chain joins TRBV29-1 and TRBJ2-5; TRBD2 is a possible D gene (5 bases). Per the germline V gene, CDR1 is SQVTM and CDR2 is ANQGSEA. This CDR3 region has 13 residues. With 4 bases removed from V and 9 bases from J, the gap between germline ends came to 18 bases. This chain's CDR3 is CSVGVGDFEAQYF. CDR3 in DNA: TGCAGCGTTGGGGTCGGGGATTTTGAGGCCCAGTACTTC.

This chain joins TRBV5-4 and TRBJ1-2, with a tentative D call TRBD1 (6 bases). Trimming shortened V by 9 bases and J by 10 bases, and 25 bases separated the two germline ends. Germline CDR1 is SGHNT and CDR2 is YYREEE (reference sequence). This CDR3 region has 14 residues. The CDR3 region has the DNA TGTGCCAACGGAAATGGGGGCCTGAGTGACGACTACACCTTC. This encodes CANGNGGLSDDYTF.

The chain joins TRBV7-2 to TRBJ1-1; unclear D gene. Germline V gene sequence: CDR1 SGHTA, CDR2 FQGNSA. The CDR3 extends over 14 amino acids. Trimming took off 3 bases at V and 1 base at J, with 9 bases between the two ends. The CDR3 region is CASSLGPGNTEAFF. CDR3 coding DNA: TGTGCCAGCAGCTTGGGCCCCGGGAACACTGAAGCTTTCTTT.

The J gene is TRBJ1-2, the V gene TRBV2; TRBD1 matches 7 bases. The ends lost 6 bases at V and 8 bases at J; junction bases unmatched: 6. The CDR3 is 12 amino acids. The germline V gene has CDR1 SNHLY and CDR2 FYNNEI. CDR3 protein: CASSQTGPGYTF. CDR3 bases: TGTGCCAGCAGCCAGACAGGGCCGGGCTACACCTTC. The entire variable domain, with the rest obtained from reference TRBV2 and TRBJ1-2, is as follows: EPEVTQTPSHQVTQMGQEVILRCVPISNHLYFYWYRQILGQKVEFLVSFYNNEISEKSEIFDDQFSVERPDGSNFTLKIRSTKLEDSAMYFCASSQTGPGYTFGSGTRLTVV.

The chain links TRBV4-1 to TRBJ2-5, with 7 nucleotides matching TRBD1. V lost 4 bases, J lost 2 bases, and 7 bases stayed unmatched. Per germline, CDR1 MGHRA and CDR2 YSYEKL. The CDR3 totals 15 residues. In nucleotides, the CDR3 is TGCGCCAGCAGCCCCGGGACAGAAGTTCAAGAGACCCAGTACTTC. Its protein product is CASSPGTEVQETQYF.

This clone was picked up one time. This chain connects TRBV6-5 to TRBJ1-4, with D perhaps matching TRBD1 (5 bases). The length of the CDR3 is 15 residues. Looked up from germline, CDR1 is MNHEY and CDR2 is SVGAGI. Trimming took off 3 bases at V and 0 bases at J, with 8 bases between the two ends. The CDR3, as DNA: TGTGCCAGCAGTTATACGGGGGCAACTAATGAAAAACTGTTTTTT. It is translated as CASSYTGATNEKLFF.

The V gene is TRBV6-5, the J gene TRBJ1-2, with D possibly TRBD1 on 6 matching bases. Trimming took off 6 bases at V and 5 bases at J, with 10 bases between the two ends. In germline, CDR1 is MNHEY, CDR2 SVGAGI. The CDR3 runs 12 residues. The CDR3: CASSGTSYGYTF. The CDR3 DNA is TGTGCCAGCAGCGGGACATCTTATGGCTACACCTTC.

The chain has TRBV27 and TRBJ2-7, with 8 bases lining up with TRBD2. V gave up 6 bases and J gave up 8 bases; unmatched junction bases: 12. The CDR3 is 14 residues long. Germline values: CDR1 MNHEY, CDR2 SMNVEV (reference sequence). This CDR3 reads CASSRSGSPLQQYF. The CDR3 DNA is TGTGCCAGCAGCCGCAGCGGGAGTCCCTTGCAGCAGTACTTC.

V is TRBV9 and J is TRBJ1-5, with D possibly being TRBD1 (5 bases). Germline CDR1 is SGDLS and CDR2 is YYNGEE. The V end lost 4 bases, the J end lost 7 bases, and 15 bases lay between the germline ends. The CDR3 has 14 residues. CDR3 DNA: TGTGCCAGCAGCCCTGGGGGGATCAACCAGCCCCAGCATTTT. Translated: CASSPGGINQPQHF.

This chain uses TRBV2 with TRBJ1-2; possibly TRBD1 for D (6 bases). The germline V gene has CDR1 SNHLY and CDR2 FYNNEI. This CDR3 is built from 14 residues. V gave up 7 bases and J gave up 4 bases, with 16 bases separating them. CDR3 in DNA: TGTGCCAGCAACAGGGCGGATCGGGGCTATGGCTACACCTTC. It specifies CASNRADRGYGYTF.

The chain links TRBV5-6 to TRBJ2-1; the match to TRBD2 covers 13 bases. The CDR3 sequence is 15 residues long. From germline, CDR1 is SGHDT and CDR2 YYEEEE. With V trimmed by 0 bases and J by 7 bases, 1 base remained unmatched. In DNA, the CDR3 is TGTGCCAGCAGCTTGGAACTAGCGGGGGGGAATGAGCAGTTCTTC. Encoded protein: CASSLELAGGNEQFF.

This clone was found once. The rearrangement links TRBV2 to TRBJ1-5, with D possibly TRBD1 on 5 matching bases. The ends were cut back, 6 bases at V and 0 bases at J, with 12 bases in the middle. The CDR3 loop spans 15 amino acids. CDR1 is SNHLY, CDR2 FYNNEI, per germline. The CDR3 region is CASRPGVYSNQPQHF. Here the CDR3 DNA reads TGTGCCAGCAGGCCGGGGGTGTATAGCAATCAGCCCCAGCATTTT.

This clone was counted once. The V gene is TRBV27, the J gene TRBJ2-2; 8 bases line up with TRBD1. The length of the CDR3 is 14 residues. Germline CDR1 reads MNHEY; CDR2 reads SMNVEV (reference sequence). Trimming removed 8 bases from V and 4 bases from J; junction bases left unmatched: 6. CDR3 DNA sequence: TGTGCCAGCCGATTAACAGGGGGCACCGGGGAGCTGTTTTTT. Translating it yields CASRLTGGTGELFF.

The V gene is TRBV6-6, the J gene TRBJ1-1, with D hard to call. The V gene's germline CDR1 is MNHNY and CDR2 SVGAGI (reference sequence). CDR3 length: 9 residues. The V and J ends lost 8 bases and 7 bases respectively, with 5 bases between them. The CDR3 coding sequence is TGTGCCAGCGCCTATGAAGCTTTCTTT. Translation gives CASAYEAFF.

The chain recombines TRBV5-1 with TRBJ1-1; the D gene is possibly TRBD1 (6 bases). The V end lost 0 bases, the J end lost 3 bases, and 12 bases lay between the germline ends. Germline V gene data show CDR1 as SGHRS and CDR2 as YFSETQ. CDR3 size: 15 residues. CDR3 region: CASSLARGYDTEAFF. Here the CDR3 DNA reads TGCGCCAGCAGCTTGGCCAGGGGCTACGACACTGAAGCTTTCTTT.

J is TRBJ1-1 and V is TRBV30, with TRBD1 matching over 12 bases. Germline V CDR1 and CDR2: GTSNPN, SVGIG (reference sequence). J gave up 6 bases and V 3 bases, and 8 bases lay outside the gene matches. The CDR3 has 15 residues. This CDR3 reads CAWRNHGTGGPEAFF. The DNA of the CDR3 is TGTGCCTGGAGGAACCACGGGACAGGGGGCCCTGAAGCTTTCTTT.

The chain links TRBV27 to TRBJ2-7; TRBD1 matches at 9 bases. From germline, CDR1 is MNHEY and CDR2 SMNVEV (reference sequence). CDR3 length: 16 amino acids. V gave up 5 bases and J gave up 12 bases; unmatched junction bases: 20. CDR3 in DNA: TGTGCCAGCAGTCGTCCGGGACAGGGTGCTATGAACCGGCCGTACTTC. Translated, it gives CASSRPGQGAMNRPYF.

This clone was counted once. The rearrangement links TRBV9 to TRBJ2-3; the match to TRBD1 covers 7 bases. This CDR3 has 14 residues. Germline lookup yields CDR1 SGDLS and CDR2 YYNGEE. The trim removed 4 bases at V and 4 bases at J, leaving 6 bases unmatched. The CDR3 spells CASSIRQGPDTQYF. CDR3 DNA sequence: TGTGCCAGCAGCATCCGACAGGGTCCAGATACGCAGTATTTT.

This rearrangement joins TRBV7-6 to TRBJ1-6; D not resolved. Trimming removed 5 bases from V and 7 bases from J, with 15 bases in between. The CDR3 sequence is 15 residues long. Germline V gene sequence: CDR1 SGHVS, CDR2 FNYEAQ. CDR3: CASSVGGSGNSPLHF. CDR3 in DNA: TGTGCCAGCAGCGTGGGTGGGTCCGGGAATTCACCCCTCCACTTT.

The chain has TRBV6-1 and TRBJ1-6; TRBD1 matches 8 bases. In germline, CDR1 is MNHNS, CDR2 SASEGT. J gave up 7 bases and V 7 bases, and 6 bases lay outside the gene matches. The CDR3 totals 14 residues. The DNA of the CDR3 is TGTGCCAGCATAGGGGGGACAGGAAATTCACCCCTCCACTTT. Amino acid sequence: CASIGGTGNSPLHF.